The 22 T cell receptor beta chains presented below share a single source sample, sequenced in a study of regulatory T cells in long-lasting Graves disease. HTBI primers from iRepertoire and Arm-PCR of CDR3 regions yielded the TCR beta libraries. TCRdb ran MiXCR on the multiplex PCR reads and lists one entry per CDR3 protein. The sample has fewer than 550,000 distinct CDR3 sequences, 15% to 20% seen once. Time point noted: newly diagnosed GD, antithyroid drugs for less than 3 months. From RNA extracted from PBMCs, the TCR library was made. This sample was also put to use in a study of T cells in Graves' hyperthyroidism and ophthalmopathy.

Material: peripheral blood mononuclear cells (PBMCs), obtained at new diagnosis, from a patient treated with antithyroid drugs. All receptors come from a woman under 30 with Graves disease.

This clonotype came up many times. This chain joins TRBV3-1 and TRBJ2-1; no clear D gene. Between the trimmed V and J ends, which lost 4 bases and 7 bases, there was a span of 11 bases. CDR1 is LGHDT and CDR2 is YNNKEL in the germline V gene (reference sequence). The CDR3 is 13 residues long. The CDR3 sequence is CASSLLRRNEQFF. CDR3 in DNA: TGTGCCAGCAGCCTACTTCGGCGGAATGAGCAGTTCTTC.

This clonotype showed up many times. The chain employs TRBV25-1 and TRBJ2-5, with D uncertain. Per the germline V gene, CDR1 is MGHDK and CDR2 is SYGVNS. Deletions cut 1 base from V and 4 bases from J, with 16 bases between. CDR3 size: 16 residues. This chain's CDR3 is CASSESEQNYRETQYF. CDR3 DNA: TGTGCCAGCAGTGAATCCGAACAGAACTATCGAGAGACCCAGTACTTC.

This clonotype occurred a few times. The genes are TRBV7-9 and TRBJ2-7; tentative D call: TRBD1 (6 bases). The V end lost 7 bases, the J end lost 1 base, and 17 bases lay between the germline ends. This CDR3 spans 15 amino acids. The germline V gene has CDR1 SEHNR and CDR2 FQNEAQ (reference sequence). This CDR3 is CASTETQGKSYEQYF. As DNA, the CDR3 is TGTGCCAGCACCGAAACACAGGGAAAATCCTACGAGCAGTACTTC.

The chain uses TRBV4-1 and TRBJ2-1; 11 bases line up with TRBD2. With 2 bases clipped from V and 6 bases from J, the junction kept 9 bases outside the gene matches. The CDR3 has 17 residues. Germline V gene lookup returns CDR1 MGHRA and CDR2 YSYEKL. The CDR3 spells CASSQQSGTSGSNEQFF. CDR3 coding DNA: TGCGCCAGCAGCCAACAATCCGGGACTAGCGGATCCAATGAGCAGTTCTTC.

The table lists this clonotype with a few counts. The chain has TRBV20-1 and TRBJ2-1; 8 bases line up with TRBD2. Germline values: CDR1 DFQATT, CDR2 SNEGSKA (reference sequence). CDR3 length equals 15 residues. V dropped 3 bases and J dropped 7; count of bases not matched to a gene: 11. The CDR3 here is CSASIGAGVRNEQFF. The CDR3 DNA is TGCAGTGCTAGTATTGGAGCGGGAGTGCGTAATGAGCAGTTCTTC.

At least ten counts were recorded for this clonotype. CDR3 amino acids: CASSQERHGQPQHF. As DNA, the CDR3 is TGTGCCAGCAGCCAAGAAAGACACGGTCAGCCCCAGCATTTT. The chain has TRBV3-1 and TRBJ1-5; no reliable D call. Germline loops: CDR1 LGHDT, CDR2 YNNKEL (reference sequence). The V and J ends lost 0 bases and 6 bases respectively, with 9 bases between them. This CDR3 spans 14 amino acids.

This clonotype was seen a handful of times. This sequence joins TRBV25-1 and TRBJ2-1; tentatively, D is TRBD1 (5 bases). V lost 1 base and J 4 bases, leaving 11 bases between the germline ends. CDR1 MGHDK and CDR2 SYGVNS come from the germline V gene. The CDR3 runs to 15 residues. The CDR3 loop is CASSESGQDYNEQFF. CDR3 in DNA: TGTGCCAGCAGTGAATCTGGACAAGATTACAATGAGCAGTTCTTC. The entire variable domain, with the rest obtained from reference TRBV25-1 and TRBJ2-1, is as follows: EADIYQTPRYLVIGTGKKITLECSQTMGHDKMYWYQQDPGMELHLIHYSYGVNSTEKGDLSSESTVSRIRTEHFPLTLESARPSHTSQYLCASSESGQDYNEQFFGPGTRLTVL.

This clonotype appeared a few times. The chain uses TRBV10-2 and TRBJ1-5, with D maybe TRBD1 (5 bases). The CDR3 is 14 residues long. Deletions cut 7 bases from V and 7 bases from J, with 17 bases between. The germline CDR1 and CDR2 sequences are WSHSY and SAAADI. In DNA, the CDR3 is TGCGCCAGCATGGAGGGGACGAGCAGCCAGCCCCAGCATTTT. Translating gives CASMEGTSSQPQHF.

This clonotype was seen repeatedly, ten times or more. The genes are TRBV10-3 and TRBJ2-1; 8 bases map to TRBD2. CDR3 size: 12 residues. Trimming took 11 bases from V and 7 from J; bases not matched to a gene: 7. Germline assignment: CDR1 ENHRY and CDR2 SYGVKD. The CDR3 here is CAASREENEQFF. The CDR3 bases are TGTGCCGCCTCGCGGGAGGAGAATGAGCAGTTCTTC.

This clonotype was detected only a few times. J is TRBJ2-7 and V is TRBV18; D may be TRBD1 (6 bases). The V end was cut by 1 base, the J end by 3 bases, with 10 bases between. The CDR3 contains 14 residues. Germline assignment: CDR1 KGHSH and CDR2 LQKENI. The CDR3 DNA is TGTGCCAGCTCACCACATCAGGGGAACTACGAGCAGTACTTC. Protein sequence: CASSPHQGNYEQYF.

This clonotype showed up just a few times. The gene calls are TRBV7-9 and TRBJ2-7; no clear D. The CDR3 is 12 residues long. V was shortened by 2 bases and J by 4 bases, with 6 bases between the two germline ends. Germline V lookup: CDR1 SEHNR, CDR2 FQNEAQ (reference sequence). The CDR3 reads CASSLNVYEQYF. For the CDR3, the DNA is TGTGCCAGCAGCTTAAACGTATACGAGCAGTACTTC.

This clonotype was recorded many times. The chain carries TRBV12-3 or TRBV12-4 and TRBJ1-5; the match to TRBD1 covers 10 bases. CDR3 length equals 17 residues. V lost 5 bases, J lost 9 bases, and 16 bases stayed unmatched. The CDR3 DNA follows: TGTGCCAGCAGTCCGCTACCCCCGGGACAGGGGTCAGGGCCCCAGCATTTT. Translation gives CASSPLPPGQGSGPQHF.

This clonotype was observed at least ten times. The chain employs TRBV30 and TRBJ2-5, with TRBD1 matching 7 bases. V trimming: 1 base; J trimming: 4 bases; junction bases outside the gene matches: 6. Per the germline V gene, CDR1 is GTSNPN and CDR2 is SVGIG (reference sequence). The CDR3 runs 14 residues. This CDR3 is CAWSGTGLRETQYF. The CDR3 DNA follows: TGTGCCTGGAGTGGGACAGGACTGAGAGAGACCCAGTACTTC.

In this sample, this clonotype turned up a few times. In DNA, the CDR3 is TGTGCCAGCAGTCCTAGAGGTGGAGCGCCTTCAAGGGTTGAGCAGTTCTTC. Amino acids: CASSPRGGAPSRVEQFF. This chain uses TRBV25-1 with TRBJ2-1; D not resolved. CDR1 is MGHDK, CDR2 SYGVNS, per germline. This CDR3 spans 17 amino acids. Trimming removed 5 bases from V and 9 bases from J, with 26 bases in between.

This clonotype was picked up many times. V usage is TRBV2 and J usage is TRBJ2-3; D might be TRBD1 (6 bases). The CDR3 covers 16 residues. Trimming removed 3 bases at V and 3 bases at J, with 16 bases between. Germline CDR1 and CDR2: SNHLY and FYNNEI. This CDR3 is CASSDYRDHGTDTQYF. CDR3 in DNA: TGTGCCAGCAGTGACTACAGGGACCACGGGACAGATACGCAGTATTTT.

This clonotype appeared many times. The chain couples TRBV5-1 to TRBJ2-7; D is possibly TRBD1 (6 bases). The V end was cut by 0 bases, the J end by 1 base, with 8 bases between. The V gene's germline CDR1 is SGHRS and CDR2 YFSETQ. This CDR3 is 14 amino acids long. CDR3 coding DNA: TGCGCCAGCAGCTTGGGACAGGTATCCTACGAGCAGTACTTC. This encodes CASSLGQVSYEQYF. The entire variable domain, with the rest obtained from reference TRBV5-1 and TRBJ2-7, is as follows: KAGVTQTPRYLIKTRGQQVTLSCSPISGHRSVSWYQQTPGQGLQFLFEYFSETQRNKGNFPGRFSGRQFSNSRSEMNVSTLELGDSALYLCASSLGQVSYEQYFGPGTRLTVT.

Ten or more counts support this clonotype. The V gene is TRBV24-1, the J gene TRBJ2-3; 10 positions agree with TRBD2. The V gene end was trimmed by 4 bases and the J gene end by 6 bases; junction bases not matched to a gene: 9. Looked up from germline, CDR1 is KGHDR and CDR2 is SFDVKD. The length of the CDR3 is 16 residues. The CDR3 spells CATSDPSGGRRDTQYF. The CDR3 DNA reads as TGTGCCACCAGTGACCCTAGCGGGGGAAGGAGGGATACGCAGTATTTT.

The genes are TRBV2 and TRBJ2-1; TRBD1 or TRBD2 may be the D gene (5 bases each). V was shortened by 8 bases and J by 5 bases, with 19 bases between the two germline ends. Germline CDR1 reads SNHLY; CDR2 reads FYNNEI. The CDR3 runs 15 residues. CDR3 in amino acids: CASQHERGRHNEQFF. Written as DNA, the CDR3 is TGTGCCAGCCAGCACGAAAGGGGACGACACAATGAGCAGTTCTTC.

This clonotype was seen a handful of times. The V gene is TRBV9, the J gene TRBJ2-3; 12 bases are a match to TRBD2. Losses at the gene ends were 1 base for V and 1 base for J; bases not matched to a gene: 10. Germline V CDR1 and CDR2: SGDLS, YYNGEE. The CDR3 totals 19 residues. This CDR3 is CASSVYPSGRAAGTDTQYF. The CDR3 DNA sequence: TGTGCCAGCAGCGTATACCCTAGCGGGAGGGCCGCGGGCACAGATACGCAGTATTTT.

As regards this clonotype: It may be a read error: a sequence one base away is much more abundant. The genes are TRBV11-2 and TRBJ2-3; 7 bases are shared with TRBD1. The J call is uncertain, as TRBJ2-5 better fits the DNA end. CDR3 length: 16 residues. Per the germline V gene, CDR1 is SGHAT and CDR2 is FQNNGV. For the CDR3, the DNA is TGTGCCGGCAGCCCGAATTGGGGGACAGCCGCAGAGACCCAGTACTTC. This sequence encodes CAGSPNWGTAAETQYF.

Turning to this clonotype: With a much larger clone just one base away, this may be a read error. The chain combines TRBV7-9 with TRBJ2-7; 7 nucleotides align to TRBD1. In germline, CDR1 is SEHNR, CDR2 FQNEAQ (reference sequence). Trimming cost V 7 bases and J 7 bases; bases outside gene matches: 16. The CDR3 is 15 amino acids. DNA for the CDR3: TGTGCCAGCACCCAACGTGGGACAGTCTACAATGAGCAGTACTTC. Residues: CASTQRGTVYNEQYF.

To note about this clonotype: Since a much larger clone is just one base distant, this may be a read error. The chain joins TRBV18 to TRBJ2-2; D is unresolved. In germline, CDR1 is KGHSH, CDR2 LQKENI. Trimming shortened V by 0 bases and J by 4 bases, and 12 bases separated the two germline ends. The CDR3 sequence is 16 residues long. The DNA for the CDR3 is TGTGCCAGCTCACCACCAAGGGCTTCAACCACCGGGGAGCTGTTTTTT. Translating it yields CASSPPRASTTGELFF.